This entry concerns a single T cell receptor (beta chain). Its antigen is not identified. This sample was included in a study of T cell clonotyping in hematopoietic cell transplantation. For the study at large: Recipient samples before transplant were obtained post-cytoreduction. General observations from the study: At the given depth, recipient repertoires were over 97% de novo clonotypes. Broader posttransplant TCR repertoire diversity was predicted by graft donor and pretransplant recipient Inverse Simpson Index values.

Indicated time point: recipient sample about 28 days before transplant, after cytoreduction. Blood collection times were about day -28 and days 30, 100, 180 posttransplant. Using immunoSEQ multiplex PCR, the repertoire was profiled, and TCRdb retains in-frame clones only, with some absent. Among some 45,000 clones listed, roughly 80% were seen once. The length of the CDR3 is 14 residues. Trimming took 5 bases from V and 7 from J; bases not matched to a gene: 6. Per the germline V gene, CDR1 is GTSNPN and CDR2 is SVGIG (reference sequence). The chain has TRBV30 and TRBJ1-6; 9 nucleotides line up with TRBD1. This material consisted of peripheral blood mononuclear cells, taken before stem cell transplant. The sequence was collected from a man in his 60s with myelodysplastic syndrome. Some clones in this sample may be carry-over from other donors' samples. The CDR3 region is CAWGLGQGNSPLHF. CDR3 DNA sequence: TGTGCCTGGGGTTTAGGACAGGGGAATTCACCCCTCCACTTT.